This passage covers 30 T cell receptor beta chains from one sample sequenced in a study of cytomegalovirus exposure and HLA in healthy donors. Primers: 60 Vbeta forward and 13 Jbeta reverse. Clones were sequenced by immunoSEQ multiplex PCR, and TCRdb holds only the in-frame ones, with some missing. This repertoire shows 140,000 to 150,000 clones, about 80% found once; its top ten account for around 8.8%. The specimen sequenced was PBMCs. These TCRs come from a woman in her sixties or seventies in good health and CMV-seropositive.

J is TRBJ2-1 and V is TRBV11-3, with 14 bases lining up with TRBD2. In germline, CDR1 is SGHNT, CDR2 YENEEA. The CDR3 consists of 17 residues. Trimming removed 5 bases from V and 8 bases from J; junction bases left unmatched: 11. This CDR3 reads CASSAPGLAGVGDEQFF. For the CDR3, the DNA is TGTGCCAGCAGCGCCCCGGGACTAGCGGGAGTCGGGGATGAGCAGTTCTTC.

This chain links TRBV7-6 with TRBJ1-2; 7 bases are shared with TRBD1. V dropped 6 bases and J dropped 8; count of bases not matched to a gene: 9. Germline CDR1 SGHVS, CDR2 FNYEAQ. The CDR3 totals 13 residues. CDR3 amino acids: CASRAGQPLGYTF. CDR3 sequence (DNA): TGTGCCAGCAGGGCGGGACAGCCTTTAGGCTACACCTTC.

The J gene is TRBJ2-1, the V gene TRBV7-2; 11 nucleotides line up with TRBD1. The ends lost 1 base at V and 7 bases at J; junction bases unmatched: 3. The CDR3 has 15 residues. Looked up from germline, CDR1 is SGHTA and CDR2 is FQGNSA. CDR3 coding DNA: TGTGCCAGCAGCTTAGTTGGGACAGGGGGTAATGAGCAGTTCTTC. It translates to CASSLVGTGGNEQFF.

The chain combines TRBV25-1 with TRBJ2-1; tentatively, D is TRBD2 (5 bases). The CDR3 has 16 residues. Between the trimmed V and J ends, which lost 2 bases and 1 base, there was a span of 12 bases. The germline V gene encodes CDR1 MGHDK and CDR2 SYGVNS. The CDR3 region has the DNA TGTGCCAGCAGTGAAGGGGAGTTATGGTCCTACAATGAGCAGTTCTTC. Protein product: CASSEGELWSYNEQFF.

This chain connects TRBV7-2 to TRBJ2-5; D is perhaps TRBD1 (6 bases). CDR3 size: 13 residues. Deletions cut 5 bases from V and 5 bases from J, with 12 bases between. CDR1 and CDR2 (germline): SGHTA, FQGNSA. DNA of the CDR3: TGTGCCAGCAGCCCAGGGGCGGCGGAGACCCAGTACTTC. This encodes CASSPGAAETQYF. The full variable domain, in which reference TRBV7-2 and TRBJ2-5 provide the parts outside the CDR3, is GAGVSQSPSNKVTEKGKDVELRCDPISGHTALYWYRQSLGQGLEFLIYFQGNSAPDKSGLPSDRFSAERTGGSVSTLTIQRTQQEDSAVYLCASSPGAAETQYFGPGTRLLVL.

A note on this clone: A read error may produce the germline difference seen at one junction end. V usage is TRBV28 and J usage is TRBJ2-7, with a possible D match to TRBD1 (6 bases). The CDR3 is 12 amino acids. Germline V gives CDR1 MDHEN, CDR2 SYDVKM. CDR3 in amino acids: CASSLPTGFQNF. As DNA, the CDR3 is TGTGCCAGCAGTTTACCTACAGGGTTCCAGAACTTC.

The chain has TRBV19 and TRBJ2-7; 7 bases align to TRBD1. This CDR3 contains 14 residues. With V trimmed by 7 bases and J by 0 bases, 6 bases remained unmatched. Germline V CDR1 and CDR2: LNHDA, SQIVND (reference sequence). For the CDR3, the DNA is TGTGCCAGTAACCCGGGACAGTCCTCCTACGAGCAGTACTTC. Translated, it gives CASNPGQSSYEQYF.

V usage is TRBV28 and J usage is TRBJ1-5, with 7 bases fitting TRBD1. In germline, CDR1 is MDHEN, CDR2 SYDVKM. V lost 6 bases to trimming and J lost 7 bases; unmatched junction nucleotides: 9. The length of the CDR3 is 14 residues. CDR3 bases: TGTGCCAGCAGACGCGGACAGGTAGGGCAGCCCCAGCATTTT. Residues: CASRRGQVGQPQHF.

The rearrangement uses TRBV5-1 and TRBJ2-7; 7 nucleotides line up with TRBD1. CDR1 is SGHRS, CDR2 YFSETQ, per germline. The CDR3 covers 14 residues. J gave up 6 bases and V 0 bases, and 6 bases lay outside the gene matches. For the CDR3, the DNA is TGCGCCAGCAGCTTGGGGCTACAGGGGTTCGAGCAGTACTTC. Translated: CASSLGLQGFEQYF.

V and J are TRBV7-8 and TRBJ1-4; 8 nucleotides line up with TRBD1. The CDR3 extends over 14 amino acids. CDR1 SGHVS and CDR2 FQNEAQ come from the germline V gene. Trimming removed 1 base from V and 7 bases from J; junction bases left unmatched: 2. In DNA form, the CDR3 reads TGTGCCAGCAGCTTAGGTGACAGGGGTGAAAAACTGTTTTTT. This gives the protein CASSLGDRGEKLFF.

This clone was seen only a few times. The chain couples TRBV30 to TRBJ1-2; 9 bases line up with TRBD1. Germline V gene sequence: CDR1 GTSNPN, CDR2 SVGIG (reference sequence). Losses at the gene ends were 3 bases for V and 4 bases for J; bases not matched to a gene: 9. CDR3 length: 15 amino acids. The CDR3 nucleotides are TGTGCCTGGAGGGAGGGACAGGGCTCTCGCTATGGCTACACCTTC. This codes for CAWREGQGSRYGYTF.

J is TRBJ1-1 and V is TRBV19; D is perhaps TRBD1 (5 bases). Germline-derived CDR1 and CDR2 are LNHDA and SQIVND (reference sequence). Trimming cost V 3 bases and J 0 bases, with 8 bases left between them. This CDR3 is built from 14 residues. CDR3: CASSMGGMNTEAFF. CDR3 bases: TGTGCCAGTAGTATGGGGGGAATGAACACTGAAGCTTTCTTT.

The chain recombines TRBV30 with TRBJ1-2; D possibly corresponds to TRBD1 (5 bases). CDR3 length equals 15 residues. V lost 5 bases, J lost 1 base, and 17 bases lay in between. Germline CDR1 GTSNPN, CDR2 SVGIG (reference sequence). CDR3 sequence: CAWGNVDTFNYGYTF. The CDR3 nucleotides read TGTGCCTGGGGGAACGTGGACACCTTTAACTATGGCTACACCTTC.

This clone was found once. The chain couples TRBV4-3 to TRBJ2-7; D might be TRBD1 (6 bases). The V end lost 0 bases, the J end lost 2 bases, and 17 bases lay between the germline ends. The CDR3 sequence is 17 residues long. Germline CDR1 reads LGHNA; CDR2 reads YSLEER. Written as DNA, the CDR3 is TGCGCCAGCAGCCAAGAGCGGGCAGGGGAAAACACCTACGAGCAGTACTTC. Its protein product is CASSQERAGENTYEQYF.

J is TRBJ1-2 and V is TRBV4-3; 8 positions match TRBD1. Germline CDR1 is LGHNA and CDR2 is YSLEER. The CDR3 runs 14 residues. V lost 2 bases to trimming and J lost 7 bases; unmatched junction nucleotides: 6. The DNA of the CDR3 is TGCGCCAGCAGCCAACCGGACAGGGATGTTGGCTACACCTTC. This translates into CASSQPDRDVGYTF.

This rearrangement joins TRBV4-3 to TRBJ1-2, with D tentatively TRBD1 (6 bases). V was shortened by 3 bases and J by 4 bases, with 12 bases between the two germline ends. Germline V CDR1 and CDR2: LGHNA, YSLEER. The CDR3 is 14 amino acids. Here the CDR3 reads CASSHGGTSYGYTF. The CDR3 DNA is TGCGCCAGCAGCCACGGGGGGACATCCTATGGCTACACCTTC.

The sample holds one count of this clone. The V gene is TRBV30, the J gene TRBJ2-7; no definite D call. Trimming removed 2 bases at V and 2 bases at J, with 16 bases between. There are 15 residues in the CDR3. Germline CDR1 is GTSNPN and CDR2 is SVGIG (reference sequence). Here the CDR3 reads CAWSTNGRPAYEQYF. For the CDR3, the DNA is TGTGCCTGGAGTACTAACGGAAGACCAGCCTACGAGCAGTACTTC.

The CDR3 spells CASSLSDGDTQYF. CDR3 in DNA: TGTGCCAGCAGCTTATCAGATGGAGATACGCAGTATTTT. This sequence joins TRBV7-9 and TRBJ2-3, with D unclear. V was cut by 2 bases and J by 5 bases, with 8 bases left in between. The CDR3 sequence is 13 residues long. The germline V gene encodes CDR1 SEHNR and CDR2 FQNEAQ (reference sequence).

The chain combines TRBV20-1 with TRBJ1-1; D might be TRBD1 (6 bases). Germline V CDR1 and CDR2: DFQATT, SNEGSKA (reference sequence). The CDR3 extends over 11 amino acids. V was trimmed by 2 bases and J by 10 bases, leaving 11 bases between them. The CDR3 DNA reads TGCAGTGCTAGACCAGGACAGAGAGCTTTCTTT. This translates into CSARPGQRAFF.

The genes are TRBV2 and TRBJ2-5, with a weak D call TRBD1 (6 bases). The DNA end is more similar to TRBJ2-7, so the J call may be wrong. The CDR3 consists of 14 residues. Germline CDR1 SNHLY, CDR2 FYNNEI. The CDR3 reads CASTREGGRYEQYF. CDR3 DNA sequence: TGTGCCAGCACTCGGGAAGGGGGTAGATACGAGCAGTACTTC.

This rearrangement joins TRBV9 to TRBJ2-5, with TRBD2 identical over 7 bases. With 4 bases clipped from V and 5 bases from J, the junction kept 11 bases outside the gene matches. The germline V gene encodes CDR1 SGDLS and CDR2 YYNGEE. The CDR3 loop spans 15 amino acids. CDR3 bases: TGTGCCAGCAGCCCGGGCCGGACTAGTTTGGAGACCCAGTACTTC. It translates to CASSPGRTSLETQYF.

The chain recombines TRBV27 with TRBJ2-3, with 9 bases aligning to TRBD1. Germline V gives CDR1 MNHEY, CDR2 SMNVEV (reference sequence). V gave up 6 bases and J gave up 4 bases; unmatched junction bases: 5. The CDR3 is made up of 14 amino acids. CDR3 residues: CASRPRQGADTQYF. DNA of the CDR3: TGTGCCAGCAGACCTCGACAGGGGGCAGATACGCAGTATTTT.

V usage is TRBV6-5 and J usage is TRBJ2-7; 10 nucleotides match TRBD2. Germline V gene data show CDR1 as MNHEY and CDR2 as SVGAGI. This CDR3 contains 14 residues. V lost 8 bases, J lost 2 bases, and 6 bases stayed unmatched. CDR3 DNA: TGTGCCAGCGAGGGACTAGCGTCTACCTACGAGCAGTACTTC. This sequence encodes CASEGLASTYEQYF.

The chain combines TRBV7-8 with TRBJ2-5; the D gene is possibly TRBD1 (5 bases). The J call is uncertain, as TRBJ2-7 better fits the DNA end. CDR1 and CDR2 (germline): SGHVS, FQNEAQ. The CDR3 length is 12 residues. CDR3 nucleotides: TGTGCCAGCAGCGCGACAGCCTACGAGCAGTACTTC. It is translated as CASSATAYEQYF.

In DNA form, the CDR3 reads TGTGCCAGCAGCTTGGTCGGTGGAGCCGAGCAGTACTTC. Protein: CASSLVGGAEQYF. The gene calls are TRBV5-6 and TRBJ2-7; D gene ambiguous. The CDR3 is 13 residues long. Germline V gene sequence: CDR1 SGHDT, CDR2 YYEEEE. V dropped 0 bases and J dropped 6 bases, with 10 bases sitting between them.

V and J are TRBV5-1 and TRBJ2-2, with TRBD1 as a possible D gene (5 bases). Germline CDR1 SGHRS, CDR2 YFSETQ. Trimming took 1 base from V and 7 from J, leaving 14 bases between them. The CDR3 sequence is 15 residues long. CDR3 nucleotide sequence: TGCGCCAGCAGCTTGCGGGCAGGGCTATACGGGGAGCTGTTTTTT. Its translation: CASSLRAGLYGELFF.

Remarks on this clone: Other DNA variants within this sample encode the same CDR3. The chain couples TRBV9 to TRBJ2-7, with 9 bases that match TRBD2. Germline-derived CDR1 and CDR2 are SGDLS and YYNGEE. This CDR3 comprises 15 residues. V trimming: 0 bases; J trimming: 4 bases; junction bases outside the gene matches: 5. CDR3 sequence (DNA): TGTGCCAGCAGCGTAGCGGCGGGAGGGCCATACGAGCAGTACTTC. Protein: CASSVAAGGPYEQYF.

The V and J genes are TRBV28 and TRBJ2-7, with 7 nucleotides matching TRBD1. This CDR3 spans 16 amino acids. CDR1 is MDHEN and CDR2 is SYDVKM in the germline V gene. Losses at the gene ends were 4 bases for V and 3 bases for J; bases not matched to a gene: 12. DNA of the CDR3: TGTGCCAGCAGTTCCGGGACAGTCCCAACATACTACGAGCAGTACTTC. Its protein product is CASSSGTVPTYYEQYF. The full variable domain, completed using reference TRBV28 and TRBJ2-7, is DVKVTQSSRYLVKRTGEKVFLECVQDMDHENMFWYRQDPGLGLRLIYFSYDVKMKEKGDIPEGYSVSREKKERFSLILESASTNQTSMYLCASSSGTVPTYYEQYFGPGTRLTVT.

The chain employs TRBV7-2 and TRBJ2-7; 8 bases match TRBD2. The CDR3 loop spans 15 amino acids. Germline CDR1 is SGHTA and CDR2 is FQGNSA. V gave up 4 bases and J gave up 6 bases; unmatched junction bases: 11. CDR3 sequence (DNA): TGTGCCAGCAGCTACATCAGCGGGAGCGGGCGCGAGCAGTACTTC. Amino acid sequence: CASSYISGSGREQYF.

The chain carries TRBV18 and TRBJ1-2; 7 bases line up with TRBD1. The germline V gene encodes CDR1 KGHSH and CDR2 LQKENI. The length of the CDR3 is 13 residues. V trimming: 4 bases; J trimming: 5 bases; junction bases outside the gene matches: 4. The CDR3 loop reads CASSLGQFYGYTF. DNA of the CDR3: TGTGCCAGCTCACTGGGACAGTTTTATGGCTACACCTTC.